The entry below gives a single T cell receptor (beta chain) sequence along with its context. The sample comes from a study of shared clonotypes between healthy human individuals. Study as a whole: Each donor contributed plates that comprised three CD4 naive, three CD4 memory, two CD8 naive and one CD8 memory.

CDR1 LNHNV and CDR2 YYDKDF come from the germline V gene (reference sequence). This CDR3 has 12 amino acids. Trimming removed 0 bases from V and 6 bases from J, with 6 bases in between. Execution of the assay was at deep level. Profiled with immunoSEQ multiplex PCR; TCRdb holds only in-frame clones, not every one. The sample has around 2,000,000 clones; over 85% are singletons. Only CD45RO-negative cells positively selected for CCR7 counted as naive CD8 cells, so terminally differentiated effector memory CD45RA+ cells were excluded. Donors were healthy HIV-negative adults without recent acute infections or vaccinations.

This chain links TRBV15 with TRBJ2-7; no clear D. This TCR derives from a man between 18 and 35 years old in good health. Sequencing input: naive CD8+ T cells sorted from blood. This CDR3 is CATSRDWGEQYF. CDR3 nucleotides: TGTGCCACCAGCAGAGATTGGGGCGAGCAGTACTTC.